The rows below give T cell receptor beta chains drawn from one sample of a study of blood T cell repertoires in COVID-19. Clones were sequenced by immunoSEQ multiplex PCR, and TCRdb holds only the in-frame ones, with some missing. Seen here are 220,000 or so clones, approximately 85% observed once, and the top ten hold 8.2%. Input material: peripheral blood. The receptors derive from a woman older than 75 with COVID-19, enrolled during active disease. CDR3s include the opening cysteine and the closing phenylalanine or tryptophan. Each record gives: D gene, J gene, clone size, V gene, CDR3 protein. D genes are given only for firm matches. Expanded clones get a size class; other rows say once, few or many, or leave the size out.

d_gene: NA
j_gene: TRBJ1-1
abundance: NA
v_gene: TRBV27
CDR3aa: CASSLIVGSTEAFF

d_gene: NA
j_gene: TRBJ1-5
abundance: NA
v_gene: TRBV28
CDR3aa: CASSKTTGRVQPQHF

d_gene: TRBD2
j_gene: TRBJ2-1
abundance: NA
v_gene: TRBV5-6
CDR3aa: CASSLVSSGREGEQFF

d_gene: NA
j_gene: TRBJ1-2
abundance: once
v_gene: TRBV19
CDR3aa: CASSSSTQASNYGYTF

d_gene: NA
j_gene: TRBJ1-1
abundance: NA
v_gene: TRBV6-5
CDR3aa: CATKPTANTEAFF

d_gene: NA
j_gene: TRBJ1-6
abundance: NA
v_gene: TRBV6-5
CDR3aa: CASSYSRDSSNSPLHF

d_gene: NA
j_gene: TRBJ2-1
abundance: NA
v_gene: TRBV5-1
CDR3aa: CASSLDRDLPGNEQFF

d_gene: TRBD2
j_gene: TRBJ2-7
abundance: NA
v_gene: TRBV24-1
CDR3aa: CATSRIRPTVDSGTSGQVSEQYF

d_gene: TRBD1
j_gene: TRBJ2-3
abundance: NA
v_gene: TRBV6-4
CDR3aa: CASSEWTGRKDTQYF

d_gene: NA
j_gene: TRBJ1-5
abundance: NA
v_gene: TRBV27
CDR3aa: CASSLVQGKNQPQHF

d_gene: TRBD2
j_gene: TRBJ2-1
abundance: NA
v_gene: TRBV7-8
CDR3aa: CASSPSSGRADNEQFF

d_gene: NA
j_gene: TRBJ2-7
abundance: NA
v_gene: TRBV6-6
CDR3aa: CASSDGTSNYEQYF

d_gene: TRBD1
j_gene: TRBJ1-1
abundance: NA
v_gene: TRBV6-5
CDR3aa: CASRPTRGPEAFF

d_gene: NA
j_gene: TRBJ2-1
abundance: NA
v_gene: TRBV5-4
CDR3aa: CASSRDNTLYNEQFF

d_gene: TRBD2
j_gene: TRBJ2-7
abundance: few
v_gene: TRBV28
CDR3aa: CASTLPGGQGPSGEQYF

d_gene: TRBD1
j_gene: TRBJ1-4
abundance: NA
v_gene: TRBV5-1
CDR3aa: CASSLFDRGGNEKLFF

d_gene: TRBD2
j_gene: TRBJ2-3
abundance: NA
v_gene: TRBV6-6
CDR3aa: CASSPWTSGSTDTQYF

d_gene: NA
j_gene: TRBJ2-1
abundance: NA
v_gene: TRBV9
CDR3aa: CASSQGGRVNEQFF

d_gene: NA
j_gene: TRBJ2-7
abundance: once
v_gene: TRBV11-1
CDR3aa: CASSLFETSREEQYF

d_gene: NA
j_gene: TRBJ1-2
abundance: NA
v_gene: TRBV28
CDR3aa: CASKFGGTRGYTF

d_gene: NA
j_gene: TRBJ1-2
abundance: NA
v_gene: TRBV4-1
CDR3aa: CASSQDRGRGYGYTF

d_gene: NA
j_gene: TRBJ1-6
abundance: few
v_gene: TRBV4-1
CDR3aa: CASSQEGGISSYNSPLHF

d_gene: NA
j_gene: TRBJ2-7
abundance: NA
v_gene: TRBV19
CDR3aa: CASSSTPDATRHEQYF

d_gene: NA
j_gene: TRBJ2-3
abundance: NA
v_gene: TRBV7-3
CDR3aa: CASSLTPPGTGGADTQYF

d_gene: TRBD1
j_gene: TRBJ1-2
abundance: NA
v_gene: TRBV30
CDR3aa: CAWSRQGWNYGYTF

d_gene: TRBD1
j_gene: TRBJ1-5
abundance: NA
v_gene: TRBV28
CDR3aa: CASSSGTASDQPQHF

d_gene: NA
j_gene: TRBJ1-5
abundance: NA
v_gene: TRBV3-1/TRBV3-2
CDR3aa: CASSQDTRFNQPQHF

d_gene: TRBD1
j_gene: TRBJ1-2
abundance: NA
v_gene: TRBV28
CDR3aa: CASSFEGQGGNYSYTF

d_gene: NA
j_gene: TRBJ1-2
abundance: once
v_gene: TRBV5-1
CDR3aa: CASSLEDRVYGYTF